This T cell receptor beta chain was documented in a study of shared clonotypes between healthy human individuals. Notes on the study in general: A generally larger estimated richness was seen in naive subsets than in memory subsets.

The repertoire was sequenced with immunoSEQ multiplex PCR; TCRdb's copy has only in-frame clones and lacks some. This repertoire shows hundreds of thousands of clones, about 78% found once; its top ten account for roughly 1.8%. This clone appeared many times. Its cognate antigen is unknown. The sample comprised memory CD4+ T cells sorted from blood. Regarding subset: CD45RA-negative fraction. This TCR derives from a woman between 25 and 40 years old in good health.

The CDR3 bases are TGTGCCAGCAGCCGACAACTAGCGGGACGTCTCAATGAGCAGTTCTTC. It specifies CASSRQLAGRLNEQFF. The gene calls are TRBV14 and TRBJ2-1, with TRBD2 identical over 10 bases. The germline V gene has CDR1 SGHDN and CDR2 FVKESK. J was trimmed by 6 bases and V by 4 bases; bases with no gene match: 9. The CDR3 runs to 16 residues. Filled out from reference TRBV14 and TRBJ2-1, the complete variable domain reads EAGVTQFPSHSVIEKGQTVTLRCDPISGHDNLYWYRRVMGKEIKFLLHFVKESKQDESGMPNNRFLAERTGGTYSTLKVQPAELEDSGVYFCASSRQLAGRLNEQFFGPGTRLTVL.